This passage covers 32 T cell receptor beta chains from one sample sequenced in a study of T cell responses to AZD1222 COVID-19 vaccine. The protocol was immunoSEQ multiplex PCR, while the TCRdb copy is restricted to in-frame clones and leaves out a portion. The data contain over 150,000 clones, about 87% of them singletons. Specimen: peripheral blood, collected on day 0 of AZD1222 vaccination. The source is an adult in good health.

In DNA, the CDR3 is TGTGCCAGCAGCTTGGTATGGGGGGCCGGCACCGGGGAGCTGTTTTTT. Translating it yields CASSLVWGAGTGELFF. The chain has TRBV5-6 and TRBJ2-2; the D call may be TRBD1 or TRBD2 (6 bases each). Germline V gene sequence: CDR1 SGHDT, CDR2 YYEEEE. This CDR3 comprises 16 residues. Trimming stripped 0 bases from V and 4 bases from J, with 13 bases between.

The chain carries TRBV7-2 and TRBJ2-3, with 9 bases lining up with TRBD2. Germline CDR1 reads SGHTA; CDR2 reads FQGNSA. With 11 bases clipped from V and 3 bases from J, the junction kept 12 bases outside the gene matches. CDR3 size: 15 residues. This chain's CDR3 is CACGGAAAGTDTQYF. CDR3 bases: TGTGCCTGCGGGGGGGCGGCTGCCGGTACAGATACGCAGTATTTT.

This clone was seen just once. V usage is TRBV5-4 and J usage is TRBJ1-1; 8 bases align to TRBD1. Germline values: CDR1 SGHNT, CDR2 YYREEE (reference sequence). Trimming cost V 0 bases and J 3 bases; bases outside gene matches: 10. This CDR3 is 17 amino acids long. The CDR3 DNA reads TGTGCCAGCAGCTTGGCCAGGGGGCAGGCTAGGTACACTGAAGCTTTCTTT. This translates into CASSLARGQARYTEAFF. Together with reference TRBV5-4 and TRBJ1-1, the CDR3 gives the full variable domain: ETGVTQSPTHLIKTRGQQVTLRCSSQSGHNTVSWYQQALGQGPQFIFQYYREEENGRGNFPPRFSGLQFPNYSSELNVNALELDDSALYLCASSLARGQARYTEAFFGQGTRLTVV.

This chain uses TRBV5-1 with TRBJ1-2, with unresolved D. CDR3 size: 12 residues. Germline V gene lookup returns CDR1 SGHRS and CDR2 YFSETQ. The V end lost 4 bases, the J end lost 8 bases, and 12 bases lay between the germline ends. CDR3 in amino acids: CASSQSSRGYTF. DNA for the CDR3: TGCGCCAGCAGCCAAAGTTCACGGGGCTACACCTTC.

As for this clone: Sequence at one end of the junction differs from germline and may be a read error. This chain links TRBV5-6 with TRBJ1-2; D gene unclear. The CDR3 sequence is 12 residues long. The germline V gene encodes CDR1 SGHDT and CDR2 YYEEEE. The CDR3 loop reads CASRLGAESYTF. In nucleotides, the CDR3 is TGTGCCAGCAGGTTGGGCGCTGAAAGCTACACCTTC.

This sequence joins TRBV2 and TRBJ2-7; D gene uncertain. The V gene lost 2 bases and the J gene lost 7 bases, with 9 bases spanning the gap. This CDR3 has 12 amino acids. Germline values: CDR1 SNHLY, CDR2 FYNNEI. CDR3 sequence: CASSELSVEQYF. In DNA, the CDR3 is TGTGCCAGCAGTGAACTTTCCGTTGAGCAGTACTTC. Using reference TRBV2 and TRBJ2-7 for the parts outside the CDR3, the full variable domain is EPEVTQTPSHQVTQMGQEVILRCVPISNHLYFYWYRQILGQKVEFLVSFYNNEISEKSEIFDDQFSVERPDGSNFTLKIRSTKLEDSAMYFCASSELSVEQYFGPGTRLTVT.

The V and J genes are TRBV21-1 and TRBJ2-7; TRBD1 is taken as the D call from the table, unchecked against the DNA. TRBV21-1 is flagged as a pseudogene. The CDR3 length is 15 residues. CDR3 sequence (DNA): TGTGCCAGCAGCAAAGGAGAGACAGGGCCCTACGAGCAGTACTTC. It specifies CASSKGETGPYEQYF.

CDR3 sequence reads: CATSRDTVYNSPLHF. The CDR3 DNA follows: TGTGCCACCAGCAGAGACACGGTCTATAATTCACCCCTCCACTTT. The chain uses TRBV15 and TRBJ1-6; D remains unclear. The CDR3 spans 15 residues. V was cut by 0 bases and J by 3 bases, with 6 bases left in between. The germline V gene has CDR1 LNHNV and CDR2 YYDKDF (reference sequence).

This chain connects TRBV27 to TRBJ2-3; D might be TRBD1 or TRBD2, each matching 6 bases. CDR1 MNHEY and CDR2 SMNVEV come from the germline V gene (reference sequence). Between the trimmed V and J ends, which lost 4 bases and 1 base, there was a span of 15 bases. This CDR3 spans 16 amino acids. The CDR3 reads CASSSLVGGRTDTQYF. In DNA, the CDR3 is TGTGCCAGCAGTTCACTAGTGGGGGGCCGCACAGATACGCAGTATTTT.

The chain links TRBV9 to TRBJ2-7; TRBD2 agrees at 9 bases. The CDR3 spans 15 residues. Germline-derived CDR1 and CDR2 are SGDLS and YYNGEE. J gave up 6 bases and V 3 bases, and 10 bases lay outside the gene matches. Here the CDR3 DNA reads TGTGCCAGCAGCGCCCTAGCGGGGAATAAGTTCGAGCAGTACTTC. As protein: CASSALAGNKFEQYF.

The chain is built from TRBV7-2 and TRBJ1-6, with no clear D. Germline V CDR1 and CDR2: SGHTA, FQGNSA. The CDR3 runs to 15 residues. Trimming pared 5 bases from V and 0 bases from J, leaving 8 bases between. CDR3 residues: CASSPFSSYNSPLHF. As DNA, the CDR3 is TGTGCCAGCAGCCCTTTCAGCTCCTATAATTCACCCCTCCACTTT.

The CDR3 spells CASSETTGRNTGELFF. In DNA form, the CDR3 reads TGCGCCAGCAGTGAAACGACTGGACGAAACACCGGGGAGCTGTTTTTT. This chain joins TRBV10-1 and TRBJ2-2, with D unclear. The CDR3 totals 16 residues. V gave up 3 bases and J gave up 2 bases, with 13 bases separating them. From germline, CDR1 is WNHNN and CDR2 SYGVQD (reference sequence).

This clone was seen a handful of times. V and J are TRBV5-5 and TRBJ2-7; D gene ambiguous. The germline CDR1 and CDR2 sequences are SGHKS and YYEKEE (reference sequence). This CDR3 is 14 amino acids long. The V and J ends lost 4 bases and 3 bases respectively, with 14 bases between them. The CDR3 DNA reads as TGTGCCAGCAGCCCGGATTTCGGCGTCTACGAGCAGTACTTC. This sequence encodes CASSPDFGVYEQYF.

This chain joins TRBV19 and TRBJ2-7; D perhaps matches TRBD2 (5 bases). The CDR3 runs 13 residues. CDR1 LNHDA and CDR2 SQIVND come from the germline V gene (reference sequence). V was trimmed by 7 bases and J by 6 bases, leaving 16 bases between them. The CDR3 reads CASTQLPGGEQYF. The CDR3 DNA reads TGTGCCAGTACCCAACTCCCCGGAGGCGAGCAGTACTTC.

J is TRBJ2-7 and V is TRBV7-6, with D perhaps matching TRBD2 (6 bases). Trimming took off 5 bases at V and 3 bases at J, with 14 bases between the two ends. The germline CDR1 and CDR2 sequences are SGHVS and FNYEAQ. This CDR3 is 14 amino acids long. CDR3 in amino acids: CASSPGPEGYEQYF. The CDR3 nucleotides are TGTGCCAGCAGCCCGGGGCCGGAGGGCTACGAGCAGTACTTC.

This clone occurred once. DNA for the CDR3: TGTGCCATAGGACAGGGCCTGAAAGAGACCCAGTACTTC. This translates into CAIGQGLKETQYF. V is TRBV10-3 and J is TRBJ2-5; 8 bases match TRBD1. The length of the CDR3 is 13 residues. In germline, CDR1 is ENHRY, CDR2 SYGVKD. Trimming took 9 bases from V and 3 from J; bases not matched to a gene: 6.

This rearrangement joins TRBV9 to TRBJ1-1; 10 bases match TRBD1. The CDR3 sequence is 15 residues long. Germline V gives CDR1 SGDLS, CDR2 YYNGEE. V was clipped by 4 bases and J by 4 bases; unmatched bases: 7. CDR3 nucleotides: TGTGCCAGCAGCCCCCAGACAGGGGGCGGCACTGAAGCTTTCTTT. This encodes CASSPQTGGGTEAFF.

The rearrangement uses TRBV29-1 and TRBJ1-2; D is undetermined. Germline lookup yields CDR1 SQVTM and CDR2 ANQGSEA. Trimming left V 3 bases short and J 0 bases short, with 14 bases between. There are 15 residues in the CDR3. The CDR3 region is CSVESQAIANYGYTF. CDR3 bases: TGCAGCGTTGAGTCGCAGGCAATAGCTAACTATGGCTACACCTTC. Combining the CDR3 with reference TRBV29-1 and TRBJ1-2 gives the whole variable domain SAVISQKPSRDICQRGTSLTIQCQVDSQVTMMFWYRQQPGQSLTLIATANQGSEATYESGFVIDKFPISRPNLTFSTLTVSNMSPEDSSIYLCSVESQAIANYGYTFGSGTRLTVV.

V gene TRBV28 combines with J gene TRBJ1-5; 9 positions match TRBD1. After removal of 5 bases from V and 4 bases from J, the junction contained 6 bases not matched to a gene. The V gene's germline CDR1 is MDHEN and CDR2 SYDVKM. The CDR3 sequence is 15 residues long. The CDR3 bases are TGTGCCAGCAGTCCCGCCGGGACAGGGAATCAGCCCCAGCATTTT. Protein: CASSPAGTGNQPQHF.

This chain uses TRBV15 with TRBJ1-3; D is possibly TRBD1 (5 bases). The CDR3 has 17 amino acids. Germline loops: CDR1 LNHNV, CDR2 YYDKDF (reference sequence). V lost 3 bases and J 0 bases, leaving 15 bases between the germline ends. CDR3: CATSRDAPGISGNTIYF. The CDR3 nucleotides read TGTGCCACCAGCAGGGACGCCCCAGGGATCTCTGGAAACACCATATATTTT.

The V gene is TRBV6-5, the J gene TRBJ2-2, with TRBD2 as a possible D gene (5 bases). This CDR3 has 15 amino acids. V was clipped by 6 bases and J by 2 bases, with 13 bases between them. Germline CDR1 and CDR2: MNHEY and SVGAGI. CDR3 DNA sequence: TGTGCCAGCAGGTATTCCGGGATCAACACCGGGGAGCTGTTTTTT. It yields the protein CASRYSGINTGELFF.

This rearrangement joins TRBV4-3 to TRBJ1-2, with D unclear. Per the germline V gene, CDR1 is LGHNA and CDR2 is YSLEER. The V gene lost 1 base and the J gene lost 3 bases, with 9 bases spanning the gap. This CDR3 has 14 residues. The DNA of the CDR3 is TGCGCCAGCAGCCAAGGGGTGAACGACTATGGCTACACCTTC. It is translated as CASSQGVNDYGYTF.

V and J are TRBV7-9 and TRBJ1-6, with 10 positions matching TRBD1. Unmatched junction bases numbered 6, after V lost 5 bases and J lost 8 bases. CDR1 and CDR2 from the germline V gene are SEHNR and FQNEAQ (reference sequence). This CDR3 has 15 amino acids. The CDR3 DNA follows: TGTGCCAGCAGCCCGCCCGACAGGGGGCATTCACCCCTCCACTTT. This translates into CASSPPDRGHSPLHF.

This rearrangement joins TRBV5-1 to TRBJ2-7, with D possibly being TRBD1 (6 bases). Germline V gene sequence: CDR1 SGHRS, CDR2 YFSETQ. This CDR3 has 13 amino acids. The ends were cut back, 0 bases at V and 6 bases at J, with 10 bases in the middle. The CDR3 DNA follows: TGCGCCAGCAGCTTGGGACAGGTCAGCGAGCAGTACTTC. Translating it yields CASSLGQVSEQYF. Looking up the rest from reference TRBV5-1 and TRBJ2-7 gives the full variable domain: KAGVTQTPRYLIKTRGQQVTLSCSPISGHRSVSWYQQTPGQGLQFLFEYFSETQRNKGNFPGRFSGRQFSNSRSEMNVSTLELGDSALYLCASSLGQVSEQYFGPGTRLTVT.

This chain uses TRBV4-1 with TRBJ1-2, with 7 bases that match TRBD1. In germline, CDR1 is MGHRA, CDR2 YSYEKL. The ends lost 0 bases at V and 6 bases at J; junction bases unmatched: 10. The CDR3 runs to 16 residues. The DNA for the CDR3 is TGCGCCAGCAGCCAAGATCCTTCGACAGGGATCGATGGCTACACCTTC. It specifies CASSQDPSTGIDGYTF.

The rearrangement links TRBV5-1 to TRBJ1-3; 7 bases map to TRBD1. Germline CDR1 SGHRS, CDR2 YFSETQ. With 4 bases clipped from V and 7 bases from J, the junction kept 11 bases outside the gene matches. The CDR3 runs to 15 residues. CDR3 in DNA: TGCGCCAGCAGCCCGGCAGGGGGTTTGGGGAACACCATATATTTT. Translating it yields CASSPAGGLGNTIYF.

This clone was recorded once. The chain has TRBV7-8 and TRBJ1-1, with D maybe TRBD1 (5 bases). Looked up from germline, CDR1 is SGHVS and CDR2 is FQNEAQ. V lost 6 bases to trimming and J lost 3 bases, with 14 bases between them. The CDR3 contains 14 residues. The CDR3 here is CASRLTGGYTEAFF. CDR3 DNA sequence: TGTGCCAGCAGATTGACGGGGGGGTACACTGAAGCTTTCTTT.

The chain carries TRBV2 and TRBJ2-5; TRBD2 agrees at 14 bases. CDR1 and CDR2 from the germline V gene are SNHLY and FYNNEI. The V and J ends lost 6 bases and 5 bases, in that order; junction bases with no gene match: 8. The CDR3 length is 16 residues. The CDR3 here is CASRGLAGAQFETQYF. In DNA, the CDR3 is TGTGCCAGCAGGGGACTAGCGGGGGCCCAATTTGAGACCCAGTACTTC.

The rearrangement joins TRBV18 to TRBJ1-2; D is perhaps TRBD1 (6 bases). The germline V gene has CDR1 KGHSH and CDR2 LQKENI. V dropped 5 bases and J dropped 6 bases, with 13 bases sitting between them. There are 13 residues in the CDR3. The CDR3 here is CASSSTGYNGYTF. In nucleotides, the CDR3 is TGTGCCAGCTCATCAACAGGGTATAATGGCTACACCTTC.

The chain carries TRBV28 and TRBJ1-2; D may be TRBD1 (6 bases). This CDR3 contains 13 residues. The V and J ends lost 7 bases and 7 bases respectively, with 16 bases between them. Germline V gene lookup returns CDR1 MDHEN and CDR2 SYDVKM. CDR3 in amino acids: CASIAGGEVGYTF. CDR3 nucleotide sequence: TGTGCCAGCATTGCGGGGGGCGAGGTTGGCTACACCTTC.

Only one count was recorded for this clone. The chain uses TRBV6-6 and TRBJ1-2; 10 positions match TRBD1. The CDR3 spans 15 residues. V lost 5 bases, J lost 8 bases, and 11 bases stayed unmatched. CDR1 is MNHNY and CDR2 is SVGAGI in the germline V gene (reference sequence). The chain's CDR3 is CASSTPGTGAKGYTF. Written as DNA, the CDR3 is TGTGCCAGCAGTACCCCGGGGACAGGGGCCAAAGGCTACACCTTC.

The CDR3 is CASREYGGANVLTF. The CDR3 DNA is TGTGCCAGCAGAGAATATGGTGGGGCCAACGTCCTGACTTTC. The V gene is TRBV2, the J gene TRBJ2-6; D call uncertain. V was pared by 6 bases and J by 3 bases, with 9 bases between. The CDR3 extends over 14 amino acids. CDR1 and CDR2 from the germline V gene are SNHLY and FYNNEI.